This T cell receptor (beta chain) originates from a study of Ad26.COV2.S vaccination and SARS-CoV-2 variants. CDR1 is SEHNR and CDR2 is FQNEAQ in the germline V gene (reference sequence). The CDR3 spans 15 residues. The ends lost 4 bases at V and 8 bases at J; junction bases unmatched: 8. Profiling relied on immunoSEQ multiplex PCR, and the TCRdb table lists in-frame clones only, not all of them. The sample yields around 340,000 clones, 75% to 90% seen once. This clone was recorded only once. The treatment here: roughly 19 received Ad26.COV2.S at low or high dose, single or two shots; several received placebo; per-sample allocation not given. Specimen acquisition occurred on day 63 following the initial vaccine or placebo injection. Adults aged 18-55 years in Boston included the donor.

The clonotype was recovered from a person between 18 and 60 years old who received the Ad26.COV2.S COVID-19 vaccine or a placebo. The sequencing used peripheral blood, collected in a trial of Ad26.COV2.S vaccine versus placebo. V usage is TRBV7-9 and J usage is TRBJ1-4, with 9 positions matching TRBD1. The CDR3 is CASSSGQGRTEKLFF. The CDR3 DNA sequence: TGTGCCAGCAGCTCCGGACAGGGGAGAACGGAAAAACTGTTTTTT.